Listed below are T cell receptor beta chains from one sample, sequenced in a study of blood T cell repertoires in COVID-19. Method: immunoSEQ multiplex PCR; TCRdb's copy keeps in-frame clones and lacks some. The table shows about 270,000 clones, with roughly 86% occurring only once. The sample comprised peripheral blood. All receptors derive from a man aged 40-55 years who had recovered from COVID-19. Both conserved end residues are part of each CDR3. Each record gives: clone size, V gene, D gene, J gene, CDR3 DNA, CDR3 protein. D genes are given only for firm matches. The size of a clone is reported for some rows only, either as once, few or many, or as a class for expanded clones.

>NA|TRBV29-1|TRBD1|TRBJ2-5
TGCAGCTTCGGACAGGGACAAGAGACCCAGTACTTC
CSFGQGQETQYF
>NA|TRBV5-1|TRBD2|TRBJ2-3
TGCGCCAGCAGCTTGGAACCTAGCGGGGCCTCTAGCACAGATACGCAGTATTTT
CASSLEPSGASSTDTQYF
>few|TRBV11-2|NA|TRBJ1-1
TGTGCCAGCAGCTCCATTATGGAGGAAGCTTTCTTT
CASSSIMEEAFF
>NA|TRBV19|NA|TRBJ1-1
TGTGCCAGTTGGCGGGGGACCCACACTGAAGCTTTCTTT
CASWRGTHTEAFF
>NA|TRBV3-1/TRBV3-2|TRBD2|TRBJ2-3
TGTGCCAGCAGTCGGACTAGCGGGGGGGCAGGAAGCACAGATACGCAGTATTTT
CASSRTSGGAGSTDTQYF
>NA|TRBV27|NA|TRBJ1-2
TGTGCCAGCAGTCCATCAGGGGTAGTTAGCTATGGCTACACCTTC
CASSPSGVVSYGYTF
>NA|TRBV6-5|NA|TRBJ1-1
TGTGCCAGCAGTTACGACAGGATGAACACTGAAGCTTTCTTT
CASSYDRMNTEAFF
>NA|TRBV13|NA|TRBJ1-2
TGTGCCAGCAGCCCCGGGGGACCTGGCTACACCTTC
CASSPGGPGYTF
>NA|TRBV6-5|NA|TRBJ1-3
TGTGCCACCCCAGGGTATTTCGGAAACACCATATATTTT
CATPGYFGNTIYF
>NA|TRBV12-3/TRBV12-4|TRBD1|TRBJ2-2
TGTGCCAGCACCTGGGGGGGACAGGGCCTGTTTTTT
CASTWGGQGLFF
>NA|TRBV25-1|TRBD1|TRBJ1-1
TGTGCCAGCAGTGTCCTGGGGGCAGGGGGCCGGAACACTGAAGCTTTCTTT
CASSVLGAGGRNTEAFF
>NA|TRBV6-2/TRBV6-3|NA|TRBJ2-4
TGTGCCAGCAGTTACGGGCCAAGCATTCAGTACTTC
CASSYGPSIQYF
>few|TRBV2|NA|TRBJ2-7
TGTGCCAGCAGGGAGCAGACAGCAAACTACGAGCAGTACTTC
CASREQTANYEQYF
>NA|TRBV7-2|NA|TRBJ1-5
TGTGCCAGCAGCTTCATCGGGTCTGTTCAGCCCCAGCATTTT
CASSFIGSVQPQHF
>few|TRBV7-9|TRBD1|TRBJ2-5
TGTGCCAGCAGCGATTCGACAGGGGTCGAGACCCAGTACTTC
CASSDSTGVETQYF
>NA|TRBV5-6|NA|TRBJ1-2
TGTGCCAGCAGCTTGGCGAGTTCTGGCTACACCTTC
CASSLASSGYTF
>NA|TRBV13|TRBD2|TRBJ2-5
TGTGCCAGCAGCTTATTAGCGGGAGAAGGGCCGGAGACCCAGTACTTC
CASSLLAGEGPETQYF
>NA|TRBV7-2|TRBD2|TRBJ2-3
TGTGCCAGCAGCGCCGGGACTATCACGCAGTATTTT
CASSAGTITQYF
>NA|TRBV7-9|NA|TRBJ2-1
TGTGCCAGCAGCTTGGGCGGGACTCAGCAGTTCTTC
CASSLGGTQQFF
>NA|TRBV4-1|NA|TRBJ2-2
TGCGCCAGCAGCCGCACGGTGACCGGGGAGCTGTTTTTT
CASSRTVTGELFF
>few|TRBV27|NA|TRBJ1-6
TGTGCCAGCAAAACAGGGTTCGGGGCACCCCTCCACTTT
CASKTGFGAPLHF
>few|TRBV27|TRBD1|TRBJ2-2
TGTGCCAGCAGTTTTCGTGGACAGGGCCTTACCTCCGGGGAGCTGTTTTTT
CASSFRGQGLTSGELFF